The next 30 T cell receptor beta chains were all read from a single sample in a study of cytomegalovirus exposure and HLA in healthy donors. 60 Vbeta and 13 Jbeta primers were used in PCR. Using immunoSEQ multiplex PCR, the repertoire was profiled, and TCRdb retains in-frame clones only, with some absent. The sample has roughly 150,000 clones, about 81% seen once. Sequenced sample: PBMCs. Source of these receptors: a woman aged 18 to 35 in good health and CMV-seronegative.

Only a few counts were recorded for this clone. The chain employs TRBV10-3 and TRBJ2-1; D possibly corresponds to TRBD1 (5 bases). With 4 bases removed from V and 0 bases from J, the gap between germline ends came to 10 bases. The CDR3 spans 15 residues. Germline CDR1 reads ENHRY; CDR2 reads SYGVKD. The chain's CDR3 is CAISAQGNSYNEQFF. In DNA form, the CDR3 reads TGTGCCATCAGTGCCCAGGGTAACTCCTACAATGAGCAGTTCTTC.

This clone was detected a few times. The genes are TRBV28 and TRBJ1-4, with no clear D. The germline CDR1 and CDR2 sequences are MDHEN and SYDVKM. Trimming took off 6 bases at V and 2 bases at J, with 13 bases between the two ends. The CDR3 totals 15 residues. CDR3 region: CASSTPGVTNEKLFF. The DNA of the CDR3 is TGTGCCAGCAGCACCCCAGGCGTGACTAATGAAAAACTGTTTTTT.

Worth noting for this clone: Mismatch with germline at one junction end may stem from a read error. This chain connects TRBV6-5 to TRBJ1-2; 8 bases are a match to TRBD1. From germline, CDR1 is MNHEY and CDR2 SVGAGI. The CDR3 contains 11 residues. CDR3 in amino acids: CASRQGVGYAF. The CDR3 DNA reads TGTGCCAGCAGACAGGGGGTTGGCTACGCCTTC.

The V call is TRBV5-4, the J call TRBJ1-6; D is uncertain. With 0 bases removed from V and 10 bases from J, the gap between germline ends came to 14 bases. The CDR3 totals 15 residues. CDR1 and CDR2 (germline): SGHNT, YYREEE (reference sequence). CDR3 sequence: CASSLDGGRESPLHF. CDR3 DNA sequence: TGTGCCAGCAGCTTGGACGGAGGGCGGGAATCACCCCTCCACTTT.

The CDR3 DNA follows: TGTGCCAGCAGCTTGAGTCGACAGGGGAACACTGAAGCTTTCTTT. Protein product: CASSLSRQGNTEAFF. The chain has TRBV5-6 and TRBJ1-1; 7 nucleotides line up with TRBD1. The CDR3 extends over 15 amino acids. V lost 1 base to trimming and J lost 1 base; unmatched junction nucleotides: 4. From germline, CDR1 is SGHDT and CDR2 YYEEEE.

The chain employs TRBV5-1 and TRBJ1-1; D is undetermined. The V end lost 1 base, the J end lost 4 bases, and 11 bases lay between the germline ends. CDR3 length: 14 residues. From germline, CDR1 is SGHRS and CDR2 YFSETQ. The CDR3 protein is CASSLRGFGTEAFF. Here the CDR3 DNA reads TGCGCCAGCAGCTTGCGGGGATTCGGCACTGAAGCTTTCTTT.

The genes are TRBV28 and TRBJ1-4, with 9 bases aligning to TRBD1. Germline-derived CDR1 and CDR2 are MDHEN and SYDVKM. The trim removed 7 bases at V and 5 bases at J, leaving 5 bases unmatched. The CDR3 is 14 residues long. The CDR3 spells CASTSGQGNEKLFF. The CDR3 nucleotides are TGTGCCAGCACTTCGGGACAGGGAAATGAAAAACTGTTTTTT.

The gene calls are TRBV2 and TRBJ1-1; D gene ambiguous. Germline V gene lookup returns CDR1 SNHLY and CDR2 FYNNEI. CDR3 length: 17 amino acids. Trimming stripped 2 bases from V and 6 bases from J, with 22 bases between. This CDR3 reads CASSEPRVRRPYSEAFF. The CDR3 nucleotides read TGTGCCAGCAGTGAACCGAGGGTACGACGCCCATATTCTGAAGCTTTCTTT.

This sequence joins TRBV2 and TRBJ2-5, with a possible D match to TRBD2 (5 bases). V was cut by 4 bases and J by 1 base, with 7 bases left in between. Germline assignment: CDR1 SNHLY and CDR2 FYNNEI. This CDR3 contains 13 residues. Here the CDR3 DNA reads TGTGCCAGCAGTGGCCGGGGCCAAGAGACCCAGTACTTC. Protein product: CASSGRGQETQYF.

This clone was seen just once. The chain uses TRBV11-1 and TRBJ2-7; D is ambiguous. V was pared by 3 bases and J by 1 base, with 7 bases between. The germline gives CDR1 SGHAT, CDR2 FQDESV (reference sequence). CDR3 length: 13 amino acids. The CDR3 coding sequence is TGTGCCAGCAGCTTTCAGTTATCCTACGAGCAGTACTTC. Residues: CASSFQLSYEQYF.

The genes are TRBV2 and TRBJ2-2, with 12 positions matching TRBD2. The CDR3 consists of 15 residues. Trimming removed 6 bases from V and 7 bases from J; junction bases left unmatched: 6. Germline CDR1 SNHLY, CDR2 FYNNEI. The CDR3 loop reads CASRVGLAGFGELFF. The CDR3 DNA reads as TGTGCCAGCAGGGTCGGACTAGCGGGGTTCGGGGAGCTGTTTTTT.

The CDR3 is CASSRAPTGPSSGNTIYF. CDR3 coding DNA: TGTGCCAGCAGCAGAGCACCCACAGGCCCGAGCTCTGGAAACACCATATATTTT. V usage is TRBV5-4 and J usage is TRBJ1-3, with a weak D call TRBD1 (5 bases). Germline V lookup: CDR1 SGHNT, CDR2 YYREEE (reference sequence). The CDR3 covers 18 residues. V lost 4 bases and J 0 bases, leaving 20 bases between the germline ends.

This clone has more than one count but fewer than ten. V gene TRBV6-1 combines with J gene TRBJ2-7; TRBD2 might be the D (5 bases). Between the trimmed V and J ends, which lost 2 bases and 5 bases, there was a span of 13 bases. The CDR3 spans 14 residues. CDR1 MNHNS and CDR2 SASEGT come from the germline V gene. CDR3 sequence reads: CASSELGLVHEQYF. Written as DNA, the CDR3 is TGTGCCAGCAGTGAACTAGGACTTGTCCACGAGCAGTACTTC.

As regards this clone: Sequence at one end of the junction differs from germline and may be a read error. The J gene is TRBJ2-1, the V gene TRBV7-7; D is possibly TRBD2 (5 bases). The CDR3 is 14 residues long. Germline lookup yields CDR1 SSHAT and CDR2 FNYEAQ (reference sequence). The CDR3: CASSLAGSRTEQFF. CDR3 DNA sequence: TGTGCTAGCAGCTTGGCGGGCTCTCGGACTGAGCAGTTCTTC.

The V call is TRBV14, the J call TRBJ2-1, with TRBD2 matching over 14 bases. Germline CDR1 is SGHDN and CDR2 is FVKESK. The V gene end was trimmed by 4 bases and the J gene end by 1 base; junction bases not matched to a gene: 9. The CDR3 totals 19 residues. The CDR3 region has the DNA TGTGCCAGCAGCCCCGGACTAGCGGGAGGTCTCCTTTCCTACAATGAGCAGTTCTTC. It specifies CASSPGLAGGLLSYNEQFF. Complete variable domain (other parts from reference TRBV14 and TRBJ2-1): EAGVTQFPSHSVIEKGQTVTLRCDPISGHDNLYWYRRVMGKEIKFLLHFVKESKQDESGMPNNRFLAERTGGTYSTLKVQPAELEDSGVYFCASSPGLAGGLLSYNEQFFGPGTRLTVL.

Only one count was recorded for this clone. The chain recombines TRBV5-4 with TRBJ1-2; D not resolved. The CDR3 runs to 13 residues. Deletions cut 0 bases from V and 4 bases from J, with 7 bases between. From germline, CDR1 is SGHNT and CDR2 YYREEE (reference sequence). CDR3 DNA: TGTGCCAGCAGCTTGGCGCCAGTCTATGGCTACACCTTC. Its translation: CASSLAPVYGYTF.

Here the CDR3 DNA reads TGTGCCAGCAGCCCCGGACTAGCGAGAGCCTACGAGCAGTACTTC. Its protein product is CASSPGLARAYEQYF. V gene TRBV28 combines with J gene TRBJ2-7; 9 bases are shared with TRBD2. The CDR3 is 15 residues long. CDR1 and CDR2 from the germline V gene are MDHEN and SYDVKM. The ends lost 6 bases at V and 2 bases at J; junction bases unmatched: 8.

This chain joins TRBV6-5 and TRBJ1-1, with D perhaps matching TRBD1 (5 bases). This CDR3 region has 14 residues. Germline CDR1 and CDR2: MNHEY and SVGAGI. The V end lost 0 bases, the J end lost 4 bases, and 9 bases lay between the germline ends. CDR3 in amino acids: CASSYSRGTTEAFF. In nucleotides, the CDR3 is TGTGCCAGCAGTTACTCACGGGGGACCACTGAAGCTTTCTTT.

This clone was detected only a few times. Given the absence of the conserved phenylalanine or tryptophan at the CDR3 end, a read error is likely. The V gene is TRBV6-1, the J gene TRBJ1-2, with D unclear. Deletions cut 7 bases from V and 1 base from J, with 13 bases between. This CDR3 has 14 residues. Looked up from germline, CDR1 is MNHNS and CDR2 is SASEGT. Here the CDR3 reads CASKASRINYGYTL. Here the CDR3 DNA reads TGTGCCAGCAAGGCTTCCAGAATTAACTATGGCTACACCCTC.

This rearrangement joins TRBV7-2 to TRBJ2-5, with D tentatively TRBD1 (5 bases). Looked up from germline, CDR1 is SGHTA and CDR2 is FQGNSA. V lost 1 base and J lost 5, with 11 bases in between. The length of the CDR3 is 14 residues. The DNA for the CDR3 is TGTGCCAGCAGCTTAGTCAGGGTGGTGGAGACCCAGTACTTC. Translating it yields CASSLVRVVETQYF.

This clone was observed a handful of times. This chain links TRBV25-1 with TRBJ1-2; TRBD1 matches 9 bases. The CDR3 totals 16 residues. Germline trimming cut 4 bases from V and 2 bases from J; bases unmatched to any gene: 8. The V gene's germline CDR1 is MGHDK and CDR2 SYGVNS. The CDR3 DNA is TGTGCCAGCAGTGTTTGGGGACAGGGAGACAACTATGGCTACACCTTC. It yields the protein CASSVWGQGDNYGYTF.

The chain uses TRBV6-1 and TRBJ1-1; 8 positions agree with TRBD1. The V and J ends lost 6 bases and 3 bases, in that order; junction bases with no gene match: 6. This CDR3 is 14 amino acids long. CDR1 and CDR2 from the germline V gene are MNHNS and SASEGT. The CDR3 loop is CASRPTGVHTEAFF. CDR3 nucleotide sequence: TGTGCCAGCAGACCGACAGGGGTTCACACTGAAGCTTTCTTT.

This clone was picked up a small number of times. This rearrangement joins TRBV28 to TRBJ2-4; TRBD1 matches at 8 bases. This CDR3 has 15 residues. The V gene end was trimmed by 6 bases and the J gene end by 1 base; junction bases not matched to a gene: 5. Germline assignment: CDR1 MDHEN and CDR2 SYDVKM. DNA for the CDR3: TGTGCCAGCAGAACAGGGGGTCTCGCCAAAAACATTCAGTACTTC. Protein: CASRTGGLAKNIQYF. The complete variable domain, with remaining parts taken from reference TRBV28 and TRBJ2-4, reads DVKVTQSSRYLVKRTGEKVFLECVQDMDHENMFWYRQDPGLGLRLIYFSYDVKMKEKGDIPEGYSVSREKKERFSLILESASTNQTSMYLCASRTGGLAKNIQYFGAGTRLSVL.

The V and J genes are TRBV9 and TRBJ1-4, with D possibly being TRBD1 (6 bases). This CDR3 region has 14 residues. Trimming pared 3 bases from V and 4 bases from J, leaving 10 bases between. Germline V lookup: CDR1 SGDLS, CDR2 YYNGEE. The CDR3 nucleotides read TGTGCCAGCAGCGCTACAGGGAGTAATGAAAAACTGTTTTTT. This encodes CASSATGSNEKLFF.

The chain employs TRBV5-1 and TRBJ2-2; the D gene is possibly TRBD1 (6 bases). The CDR3 extends over 16 amino acids. Between the trimmed V and J ends, which lost 3 bases and 4 bases, there was a span of 16 bases. Germline CDR1 is SGHRS and CDR2 is YFSETQ. CDR3 bases: TGCGCCAGCAGCTCGACAGGCGTAATAGGCACCGGGGAGCTGTTTTTT. It is translated as CASSSTGVIGTGELFF.

The J gene is TRBJ1-4, the V gene TRBV4-1, with 9 bases lining up with TRBD1. V shed 1 base, J shed 8 bases, and the junction held 8 bases outside the gene matches. The germline V gene has CDR1 MGHRA and CDR2 YSYEKL. The CDR3 length is 16 residues. CDR3: CASSQGHRGRGEKLFF. The CDR3 DNA follows: TGCGCCAGCAGCCAAGGGCACAGGGGGCGCGGGGAAAAACTGTTTTTT.

The chain recombines TRBV4-1 with TRBJ1-1; D may be TRBD1 (5 bases). Germline lookup yields CDR1 MGHRA and CDR2 YSYEKL. The germline V and J ends were trimmed by 6 bases and 4 bases, with 18 bases remaining between them. CDR3 length: 15 residues. The CDR3 loop reads CASSPREMGGTEAFF. The CDR3 DNA sequence: TGCGCCAGCAGTCCAAGAGAGATGGGGGGCACTGAAGCTTTCTTT.

The CDR3 coding sequence is TGTGCCAGCAGTGGACAGGGTGAAAAACTGTTTTTT. It encodes CASSGQGEKLFF. This chain uses TRBV25-1 with TRBJ1-4; 7 nucleotides line up with TRBD1. The junction had 0 bases not matched to a gene; V was cut back by 4 bases and J by 7 bases. The CDR3 spans 12 residues. Germline CDR1 and CDR2: MGHDK and SYGVNS.

V usage is TRBV21-1 and J usage is TRBJ2-5; the listed D gene, TRBD2, was not tested against the DNA. TRBV21-1 constitutes a pseudogene. This CDR3 is 19 amino acids long. CDR3 in amino acids: CASSRPPSLGGRAGETQYF. The CDR3 DNA follows: TGTGCCAGCAGCAGACCCCCCTCCCTGGGCGGGAGGGCCGGAGAGACCCAGTACTTC.

This clone was observed once. The V call is TRBV27, the J call TRBJ1-1; TRBD1 might be the D (5 bases). V was pared by 6 bases and J by 6 bases, with 14 bases between. The CDR3 loop spans 13 amino acids. The germline V gene has CDR1 MNHEY and CDR2 SMNVEV (reference sequence). The CDR3 sequence is CASSPFWGAEAFF. CDR3 nucleotides: TGTGCCAGCAGCCCTTTTTGGGGGGCTGAAGCTTTCTTT.